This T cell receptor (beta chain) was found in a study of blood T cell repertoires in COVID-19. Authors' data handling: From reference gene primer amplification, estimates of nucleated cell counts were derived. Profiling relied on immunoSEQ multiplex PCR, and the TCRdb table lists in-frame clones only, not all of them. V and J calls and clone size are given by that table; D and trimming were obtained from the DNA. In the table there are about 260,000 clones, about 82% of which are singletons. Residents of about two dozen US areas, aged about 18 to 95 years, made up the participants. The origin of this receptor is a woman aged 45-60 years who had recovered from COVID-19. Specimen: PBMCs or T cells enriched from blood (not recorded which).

CDR3 loop: CALSREGNQPQHF. DNA of the CDR3: TGTGCCTTATCCCGGGAGGGCAATCAGCCCCAGCATTTT. V usage is TRBV30 and J usage is TRBJ1-5; D gene unclear. Trimming shortened V by 7 bases and J by 2 bases, and 12 bases separated the two germline ends. The CDR3 has 13 amino acids. The V gene's germline CDR1 is GTSNPN and CDR2 SVGIG (reference sequence).